Listed here is a single T cell receptor (beta chain). The antigen is not known. This specimen comes from a study of cytomegalovirus exposure and HLA in healthy donors. Study details: HLA-typed donors contributed 65 million to 95 million unique TCRs, which were held in an early data release.

The CDR3 length is 17 residues. Germline CDR1 KGHSH, CDR2 LQKENI. V was pared by 4 bases and J by 2 bases, with 17 bases between. Primers included in the PCR were 60 Vbeta and 13 Jbeta primers. The data were produced by immunoSEQ multiplex PCR, yet TCRdb's version contains in-frame clones alone and is incomplete. The sample yields around 60,000 clones, less than 75% seen once. Regarding the study as a whole: It was 164 TCR beta chains that were listed as cytomegalovirus-associated. For most subjects, TCR beta sequences were reported to predict HLA-A and HLA-B alleles with accuracy. Later, an analysis showed that TCR beta chains associated with HLA were more clonally expanded than others that were equally common.

The specimen sequenced was PBMCs. The chain is built from TRBV18 and TRBJ2-2; D call uncertain. The sequence was collected from a man between 45 and 60 years old in good health and CMV-seropositive. This CDR3 is CASSLPGPLTNTGELFF. In nucleotides, the CDR3 is TGTGCCAGCTCACTCCCAGGCCCACTCACCAACACCGGGGAGCTGTTTTTT.